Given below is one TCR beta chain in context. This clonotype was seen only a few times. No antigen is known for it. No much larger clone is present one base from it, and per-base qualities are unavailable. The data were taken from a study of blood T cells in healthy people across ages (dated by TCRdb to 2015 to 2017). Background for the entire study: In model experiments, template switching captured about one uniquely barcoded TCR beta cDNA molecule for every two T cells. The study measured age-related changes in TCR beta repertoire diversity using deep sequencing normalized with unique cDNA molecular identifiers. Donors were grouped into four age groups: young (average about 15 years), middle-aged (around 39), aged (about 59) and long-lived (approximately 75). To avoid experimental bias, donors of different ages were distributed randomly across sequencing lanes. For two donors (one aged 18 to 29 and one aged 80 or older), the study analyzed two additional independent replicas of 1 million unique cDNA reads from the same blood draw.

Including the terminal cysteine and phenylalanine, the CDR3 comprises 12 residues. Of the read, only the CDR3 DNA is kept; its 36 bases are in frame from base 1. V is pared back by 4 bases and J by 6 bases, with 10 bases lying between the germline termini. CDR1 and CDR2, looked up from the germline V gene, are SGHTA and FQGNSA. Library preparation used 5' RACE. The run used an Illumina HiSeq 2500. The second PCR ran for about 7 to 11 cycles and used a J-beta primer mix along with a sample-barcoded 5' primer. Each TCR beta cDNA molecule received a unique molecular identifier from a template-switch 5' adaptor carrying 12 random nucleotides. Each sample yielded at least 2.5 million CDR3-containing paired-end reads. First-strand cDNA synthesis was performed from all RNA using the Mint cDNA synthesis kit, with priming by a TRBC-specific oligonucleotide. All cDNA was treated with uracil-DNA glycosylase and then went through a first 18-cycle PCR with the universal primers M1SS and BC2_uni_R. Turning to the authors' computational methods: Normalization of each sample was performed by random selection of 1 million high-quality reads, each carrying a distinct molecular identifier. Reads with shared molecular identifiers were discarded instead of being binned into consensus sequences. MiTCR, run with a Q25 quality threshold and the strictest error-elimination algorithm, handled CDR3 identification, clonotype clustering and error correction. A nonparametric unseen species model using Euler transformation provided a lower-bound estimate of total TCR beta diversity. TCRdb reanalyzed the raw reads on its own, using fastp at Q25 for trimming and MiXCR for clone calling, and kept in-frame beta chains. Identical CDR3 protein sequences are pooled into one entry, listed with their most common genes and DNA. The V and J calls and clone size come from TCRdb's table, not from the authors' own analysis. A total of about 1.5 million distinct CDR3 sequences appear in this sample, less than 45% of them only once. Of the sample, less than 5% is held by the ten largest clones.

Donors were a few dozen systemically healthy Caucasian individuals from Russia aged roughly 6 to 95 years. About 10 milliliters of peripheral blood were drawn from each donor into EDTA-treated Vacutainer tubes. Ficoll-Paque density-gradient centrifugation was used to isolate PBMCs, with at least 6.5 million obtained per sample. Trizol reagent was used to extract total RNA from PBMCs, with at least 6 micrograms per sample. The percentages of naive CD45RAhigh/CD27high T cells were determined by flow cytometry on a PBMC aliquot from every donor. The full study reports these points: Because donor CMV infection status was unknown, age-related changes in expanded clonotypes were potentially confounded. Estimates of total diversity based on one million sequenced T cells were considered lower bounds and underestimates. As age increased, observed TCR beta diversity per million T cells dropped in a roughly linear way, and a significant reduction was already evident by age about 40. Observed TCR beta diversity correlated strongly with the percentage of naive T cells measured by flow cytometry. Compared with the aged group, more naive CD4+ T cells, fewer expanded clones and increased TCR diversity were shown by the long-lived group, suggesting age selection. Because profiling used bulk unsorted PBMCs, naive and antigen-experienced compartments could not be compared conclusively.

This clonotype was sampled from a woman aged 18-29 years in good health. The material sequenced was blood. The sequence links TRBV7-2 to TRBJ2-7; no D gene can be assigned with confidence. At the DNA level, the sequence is TGTGCCAGCAGCTGGGGTGGGCCCGAGCAGTACTTC. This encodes CASSWGGPEQYF.